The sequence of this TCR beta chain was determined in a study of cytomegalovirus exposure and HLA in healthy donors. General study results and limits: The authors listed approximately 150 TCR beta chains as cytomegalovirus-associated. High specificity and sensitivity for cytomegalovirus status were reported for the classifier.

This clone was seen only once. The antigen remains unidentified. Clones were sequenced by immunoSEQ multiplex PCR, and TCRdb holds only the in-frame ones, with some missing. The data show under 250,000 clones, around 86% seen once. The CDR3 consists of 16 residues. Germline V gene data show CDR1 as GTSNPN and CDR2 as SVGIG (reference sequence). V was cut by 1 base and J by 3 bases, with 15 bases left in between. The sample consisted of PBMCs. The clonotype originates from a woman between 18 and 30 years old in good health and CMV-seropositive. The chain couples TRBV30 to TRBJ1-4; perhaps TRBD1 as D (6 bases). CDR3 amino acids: CAWSEGQGLSNEKLFF. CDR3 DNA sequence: TGTGCCTGGAGTGAAGGGCAGGGGTTGTCTAATGAAAAACTGTTTTTT.